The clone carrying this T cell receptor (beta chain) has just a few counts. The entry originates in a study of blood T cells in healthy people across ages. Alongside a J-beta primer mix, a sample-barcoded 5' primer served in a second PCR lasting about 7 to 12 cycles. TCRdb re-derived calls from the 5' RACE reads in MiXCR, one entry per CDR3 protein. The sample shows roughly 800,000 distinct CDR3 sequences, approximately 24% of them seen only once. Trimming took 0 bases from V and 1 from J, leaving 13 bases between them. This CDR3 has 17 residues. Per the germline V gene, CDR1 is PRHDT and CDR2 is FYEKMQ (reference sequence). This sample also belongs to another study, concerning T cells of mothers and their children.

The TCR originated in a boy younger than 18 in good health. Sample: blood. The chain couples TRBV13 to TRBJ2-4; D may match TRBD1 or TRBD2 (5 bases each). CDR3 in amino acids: CASSLGLGTPAKNIQYF. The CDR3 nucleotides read TGTGCCAGCAGCTTAGGCCTCGGGACCCCCGCCAAAAACATTCAGTACTTC.